Each of the 13 T cell receptor beta chains below was sequenced from the same sample in a study of identifying expanded T cells in peripheral blood. Libraries were prepared by immunoSEQ multiplex PCR; TCRdb keeps only in-frame clonotypes and omits some of them. The sample has approximately 85,000 clones; 85% to 90% are singletons. Sequences were obtained from blood. Receptors were obtained from a person aged 18 to 70 in good health.

The chain links TRBV4-2 to TRBJ2-3, with a tentative D call TRBD1 (5 bases). The V and J ends lost 0 bases and 2 bases respectively, with 9 bases between them. The CDR3 has 15 amino acids. Germline V gene sequence: CDR1 LGHNA, CDR2 YNFKEQ. The CDR3 spells CASSQDSQATDTQYF. CDR3 sequence (DNA): TGTGCCAGCAGCCAAGATTCACAGGCCACAGATACGCAGTATTTT.

The chain carries TRBV18 and TRBJ2-3; 7 positions agree with TRBD2. This CDR3 is built from 13 residues. Per the germline V gene, CDR1 is KGHSH and CDR2 is LQKENI. The V segment lost 3 bases and the J segment 5 bases; nucleotides outside the gene matches: 2. The CDR3 reads CASSPGLEDTQYF. CDR3 sequence (DNA): TGTGCCAGCTCACCTGGACTAGAAGATACGCAGTATTTT. The full variable domain, in which reference TRBV18 and TRBJ2-3 provide the parts outside the CDR3, is NAGVMQNPRHLVRRRGQEARLRCSPMKGHSHVYWYRQLPEEGLKFMVYLQKENIIDESGMPKERFSAEFPKEGPSILRIQQVVRGDSAAYFCASSPGLEDTQYFGPGTRLTVL.

The rearrangement uses TRBV5-1 and TRBJ2-1, with D perhaps TRBD2 (6 bases). This CDR3 is built from 15 residues. Trimming cost V 7 bases and J 6 bases, with 20 bases left between them. Germline CDR1 is SGHRS and CDR2 is YFSETQ. The DNA of the CDR3 is TGCGCCAGCGGGGAGGCGGGCTTTTCGGTCAATGAGCAGTTCTTC. Protein: CASGEAGFSVNEQFF. The whole variable domain, remainder taken from reference TRBV5-1 and TRBJ2-1, is KAGVTQTPRYLIKTRGQQVTLSCSPISGHRSVSWYQQTPGQGLQFLFEYFSETQRNKGNFPGRFSGRQFSNSRSEMNVSTLELGDSALYLCASGEAGFSVNEQFFGPGTRLTVL.

The chain joins TRBV2 to TRBJ1-1; D remains ambiguous. Trimming removed 6 bases from V and 2 bases from J, with 10 bases in between. Germline CDR1 and CDR2: SNHLY and FYNNEI. This CDR3 has 13 amino acids. The CDR3 sequence: CASRSRDNTEAFF. The CDR3, as DNA: TGTGCCAGCAGGTCTAGGGATAACACTGAAGCTTTCTTT. Full variable domain (rest looked up from reference TRBV2 and TRBJ1-1): EPEVTQTPSHQVTQMGQEVILRCVPISNHLYFYWYRQILGQKVEFLVSFYNNEISEKSEIFDDQFSVERPDGSNFTLKIRSTKLEDSAMYFCASRSRDNTEAFFGQGTRLTVV.

The chain recombines TRBV18 with TRBJ1-5; D is possibly TRBD1 (5 bases). V lost 2 bases to trimming and J lost 5 bases, with 13 bases between them. Germline-derived CDR1 and CDR2 are KGHSH and LQKENI. The CDR3 runs 15 residues. The CDR3 here is CASSPEGLGYQPQHF. CDR3 in DNA: TGTGCCAGCTCACCAGAGGGGTTGGGTTATCAGCCCCAGCATTTT.

DNA for the CDR3: TGTGCCAGCAGCCGTTCCCTTAGCGGGCCCTACGAGCAGTACTTC. Translation: CASSRSLSGPYEQYF. This chain joins TRBV7-9 and TRBJ2-7; 7 bases are a match to TRBD2. Germline assignment: CDR1 SEHNR and CDR2 FQNEAQ (reference sequence). The CDR3 has 15 residues. V dropped 5 bases and J dropped 2; count of bases not matched to a gene: 9.

With regard to this clone: A read error may account for a junction end that differs from germline. The V and J genes are TRBV20-1 and TRBJ1-4; D is perhaps TRBD1 (6 bases). This CDR3 comprises 10 residues. Germline CDR1 reads DFQATT; CDR2 reads SNEGSKA (reference sequence). The CDR3 DNA is TGCAGTGCTAGCCTAGGGGGACACTCGTTT. It is translated as CSASLGGHSF.

V gene TRBV5-6 combines with J gene TRBJ1-2; 8 positions match TRBD1. The ends lost 1 base at V and 2 bases at J; junction bases unmatched: 4. CDR3 length: 15 residues. CDR1 is SGHDT, CDR2 YYEEEE, per germline. The CDR3 region has the DNA TGTGCCAGCAGCTTGTGGTGGACAGGGAACTATGGCTACACCTTC. Encoded protein: CASSLWWTGNYGYTF.

The V gene is TRBV4-3, the J gene TRBJ2-7, with D perhaps matching TRBD2 (5 bases). Germline CDR1 LGHNA, CDR2 YSLEER. This CDR3 spans 15 amino acids. Trimming cost V 0 bases and J 3 bases, with 12 bases left between them. CDR3 sequence reads: CASSQDLTGSYEQYF. CDR3 nucleotide sequence: TGCGCCAGCAGCCAAGATTTGACGGGAAGCTACGAGCAGTACTTC.

This rearrangement joins TRBV13 to TRBJ1-6, with D perhaps TRBD1 (6 bases). This CDR3 contains 17 residues. The V end lost 5 bases, the J end lost 0 bases, and 14 bases lay between the germline ends. Germline CDR1 is PRHDT and CDR2 is FYEKMQ (reference sequence). CDR3 sequence: CASSGYRASSYNSPLHF. In nucleotides, the CDR3 is TGTGCCAGCAGCGGATACAGGGCAAGCTCCTATAATTCACCCCTCCACTTT.

The J gene is TRBJ1-6, the V gene TRBV30; maybe TRBD1 (5 bases). This CDR3 region has 13 residues. Germline-derived CDR1 and CDR2 are GTSNPN and SVGIG (reference sequence). V was cut by 5 bases and J by 12 bases, with 17 bases left in between. CDR3 sequence (DNA): TGTGCCTGGGCATCCGGGACTGTAGGACCCCTCCACTTT. It encodes CAWASGTVGPLHF.

J is TRBJ1-2 and V is TRBV5-1; D is unresolved. The CDR3 is made up of 14 amino acids. The germline V gene has CDR1 SGHRS and CDR2 YFSETQ. V was pared by 0 bases and J by 6 bases, with 12 bases between. The chain's CDR3 is CASSLGEVIHGYTF. The CDR3 DNA sequence: TGCGCCAGCAGCTTGGGGGAGGTAATCCATGGCTACACCTTC.

The genes are TRBV7-8 and TRBJ2-1, with 7 bases identical to TRBD2. Trimming at V came to 3 bases and at J to 6 bases, leaving 17 bases not matched to a gene. Per the germline V gene, CDR1 is SGHVS and CDR2 is FQNEAQ. The CDR3 is 18 residues long. For the CDR3, the DNA is TGTGCCAGCAGCTTTGTTTCCCTCGGGCGGGGGATGGGCAATGAGCAGTTCTTC. Translated, it gives CASSFVSLGRGMGNEQFF.